The clone carrying this TCR beta chain was detected only a few times. Its target is unknown. The sample is drawn from a study of blood T cells in healthy people across ages. Study-level findings and limits: For the donors, CMV status was unknown and possibly confounded expanded clonotype changes.

Roughly 10 milliliters of peripheral blood were drawn from each donor. Extracted total RNA amounted to at least 5.5 micrograms for each sample. Sample-barcoded 5' priming and a J-beta primer mix drove a second PCR of roughly 7 to 11 cycles. Via MiXCR, TCRdb re-called the 5' RACE reads, giving one row per CDR3 protein. Found here are hundreds of thousands of distinct CDR3 sequences, 55% to 70% of them singletons; the top ten hold around 22%. This sequence originates from a man under 40 in good health. Sequencing used blood.

CDR3 bases: TGTGCCATCGGGGGCTCCGCCGTCTCTGGGGCCAACGTCCTGACTTTC. It is translated as CAIGGSAVSGANVLTF. The V gene is TRBV10-3, the J gene TRBJ2-6, with TRBD1 as a possible D gene (6 bases). The CDR3 has 16 residues. Germline lookup yields CDR1 ENHRY and CDR2 SYGVKD. The ends were cut back, 8 bases at V and 0 bases at J, with 14 bases in the middle.